This entry describes one TCR beta chain. CDR3 length: 11 residues. Germline CDR1 reads SQVTM; CDR2 reads ANQGSEA. Trimming stripped 7 bases from V and 10 bases from J, with 16 bases between. In the authors' methods: Estimation of nucleated cell counts relied on the amplification of reference gene primers. Repertoires were generated with immunoSEQ multiplex PCR, while TCRdb's copy carries only in-frame clones and drops some. V and J calls and clone size are copied from that table; D and trimming were computed from the DNA. The sample consists of more than 45,000 clones, 86% of them appearing once. The data stem from a study of blood T cell repertoires in COVID-19. Study-wide context: COVID-19 samples collected from the United States, Italy and Spain covered acute and convalescent phases. The cDNA or gDNA used as material had been derived from T cells, B-cell-depleted T cells, or PBMCs.

J is TRBJ1-2 and V is TRBV29-1; D call uncertain. Sequencing was carried out using peripheral blood. This sequence originates from a man in his sixties or seventies with acute or convalescent COVID-19. CDR3 DNA sequence: TGCAGCGCTTACACGACATGGGCCTACACCTTC. It is translated as CSAYTTWAYTF. Full variable domain (missing parts from reference TRBV29-1 and TRBJ1-2): SAVISQKPSRDICQRGTSLTIQCQVDSQVTMMFWYRQQPGQSLTLIATANQGSEATYESGFVIDKFPISRPNLTFSTLTVSNMSPEDSSIYLCSAYTTWAYTFGSGTRLTVV.